This TCR beta chain stems from a study of cytomegalovirus exposure and HLA in healthy donors. Whole-study results and caveats: Common viral pathogens were later found to be apparently linked to several of the most significant clusters. A previous analysis found most TCR beta V segments productive roughly 90% or roughly 30% of the time. Later analysis found that TCR beta chains associated with HLA were more clonally expanded than other, equally common chains. In vitro checks showed that a few CMV-associated chains really do target CMV antigens.

About this clone itself: Its antigen is still unknown.

This CDR3 region has 16 residues. The V gene's germline CDR1 is WNHNN and CDR2 SYGVQD (reference sequence). V dropped 0 bases and J dropped 5 bases, with 17 bases sitting between them. The PCR had 60 Vbeta and 13 Jbeta primers. Method: immunoSEQ multiplex PCR; TCRdb's copy keeps in-frame clones and lacks some. Counted here are roughly 290,000 clones, 80% occurring once; the ten biggest clones make up 0.3%. This TCR came from a girl aged 2 to 9 in good health and CMV-seronegative. This chain connects TRBV10-1 to TRBJ2-7, with D perhaps matching TRBD2 (5 bases). The specimen sequenced was PBMCs. The CDR3 is CASSESTRPPGDEQYF. CDR3 DNA: TGCGCCAGCAGTGAGTCGACGCGTCCCCCCGGGGACGAGCAGTACTTC.